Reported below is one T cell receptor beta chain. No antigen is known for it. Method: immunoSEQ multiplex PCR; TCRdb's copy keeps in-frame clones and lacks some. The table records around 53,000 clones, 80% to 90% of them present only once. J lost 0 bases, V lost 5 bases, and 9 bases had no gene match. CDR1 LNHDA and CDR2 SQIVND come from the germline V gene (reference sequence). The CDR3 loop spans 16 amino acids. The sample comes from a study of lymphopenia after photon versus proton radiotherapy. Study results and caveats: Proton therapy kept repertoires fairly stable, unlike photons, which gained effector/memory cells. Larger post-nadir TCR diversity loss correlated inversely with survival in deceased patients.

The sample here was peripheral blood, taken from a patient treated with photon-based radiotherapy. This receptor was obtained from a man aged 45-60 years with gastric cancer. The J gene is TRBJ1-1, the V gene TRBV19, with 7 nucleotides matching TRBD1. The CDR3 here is CASSPGRGQLNTEAFF. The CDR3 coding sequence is TGTGCCAGTAGTCCGGGCCGGGGACAGTTGAACACTGAAGCTTTCTTT.